A selection of T cell receptor beta chains follows, all from one sample in a study of OX40 agonist ivuxolimab in advanced cancers. Sequencing was performed with immunoSEQ multiplex PCR; in TCRdb, only in-frame clones are kept and a portion is missing. The sample yields approximately 45,000 clones, around four fifths seen once. The sample in question was CD4+ or CD8+ T cells sorted from blood, obtained in a trial of the OX40 agonist ivuxolimab. These receptors were obtained from an adult with an advanced solid tumor such as melanoma, head and neck, liver or kidney cancer. Each CDR3 is given with its conserved first and last residue. The order of the fields is V gene, CDR3 protein.

v_call: TRBV7-9; cdr3_aa: CASSRGMGETQYF
v_call: TRBV19; cdr3_aa: CASSITTYNSPLHF
v_call: TRBV27; cdr3_aa: CASSFLGGKNEKLFF
v_call: TRBV6-5; cdr3_aa: CASSRPGALEQFF
v_call: TRBV28; cdr3_aa: CASRNYNEQFF
v_call: TRBV9; cdr3_aa: CASRSGVAGAGTGELFF
v_call: TRBV27; cdr3_aa: CASSWTSGGYEQYF
v_call: TRBV27; cdr3_aa: CASKIYRENTEAFF
v_call: TRBV5-4; cdr3_aa: CASSLASGEKLFF
v_call: TRBV28; cdr3_aa: CASSPLRGRGTDTQYF
v_call: TRBV7-7; cdr3_aa: CASSLDGNSYEQYF
v_call: TRBV5-1; cdr3_aa: CASSRGKWGETQYF
v_call: TRBV28; cdr3_aa: CASSGDYNSPLHF
v_call: TRBV4-2; cdr3_aa: CASSVGGLLANYGYTF
v_call: TRBV7-3; cdr3_aa: CASSPQPIDYGYTF
v_call: TRBV10-1; cdr3_aa: CASSEDRLNTEAFF
v_call: TRBV4-1; cdr3_aa: CASSQDGGGSNQPQHF
v_call: TRBV9; cdr3_aa: CASSVATTGNEQFF
v_call: TRBV27; cdr3_aa: CASSYGEGTEAFF
v_call: TRBV7-7; cdr3_aa: CASSFRDRDGNTIYF
v_call: TRBV28; cdr3_aa: CASTEGGNTEAFF
v_call: TRBV29-1; cdr3_aa: CSVGQGIRTGELFF
v_call: TRBV10-2; cdr3_aa: CASSTQDWGEQYF
v_call: TRBV30; cdr3_aa: CAWSLRDSYEQYF
v_call: TRBV1; cdr3_aa: CTSSSYSEGLAAYEQYF
v_call: TRBV9; cdr3_aa: CASSPRPTAKNIQYF
v_call: TRBV2; cdr3_aa: CASSKVGGANVLTF
v_call: TRBV10-2; cdr3_aa: CASQTSGTYEQYF
v_call: TRBV4-1; cdr3_aa: CASSQGWVSEKLFF
v_call: TRBV10-3; cdr3_aa: CAARGAAGNTIYF
v_call: TRBV7-2; cdr3_aa: CASSLGESRTQYF
v_call: TRBV7-2; cdr3_aa: CASRLAGITDTQYF
v_call: TRBV5-5; cdr3_aa: CASAPGQNLNYGYTF
v_call: TRBV9; cdr3_aa: CASSVDGKTNEKLFF
v_call: TRBV9; cdr3_aa: CASSPKGATTEKLFF
v_call: TRBV20-1; cdr3_aa: CSAEGGQEAFF
v_call: TRBV6-6; cdr3_aa: CASNGLAVGYEQYF
v_call: TRBV5-1; cdr3_aa: CASSPALGGGDTEAFF
v_call: TRBV28; cdr3_aa: CASSLPRTRTYGYTF
v_call: TRBV4-1; cdr3_aa: CASSQVPGGQWKTQYF
v_call: TRBV7-8; cdr3_aa: CASSLRGNRGNEQYF
v_call: TRBV6-5; cdr3_aa: CASCYRVLNSPLHF
v_call: TRBV7-3; cdr3_aa: CASSPDGERGEQFF
v_call: TRBV10-3; cdr3_aa: CAIRRQVGVEETQYF
v_call: TRBV7-3; cdr3_aa: CASSFSDQNVLTF
v_call: TRBV6-1; cdr3_aa: CASSALLTGRDNQPQHF
v_call: TRBV7-3; cdr3_aa: CASSYQGGYEQYF
v_call: TRBV9; cdr3_aa: CASSVADPGALIYNERQFF
v_call: TRBV7-3; cdr3_aa: CASSLLAGGPRSSYNEQFF
v_call: TRBV11-2; cdr3_aa: CASSLEWGRSEQYF
v_call: TRBV7-7; cdr3_aa: CASREPTGELFF
v_call: TRBV30; cdr3_aa: CAWNLRDRGGTEAFF